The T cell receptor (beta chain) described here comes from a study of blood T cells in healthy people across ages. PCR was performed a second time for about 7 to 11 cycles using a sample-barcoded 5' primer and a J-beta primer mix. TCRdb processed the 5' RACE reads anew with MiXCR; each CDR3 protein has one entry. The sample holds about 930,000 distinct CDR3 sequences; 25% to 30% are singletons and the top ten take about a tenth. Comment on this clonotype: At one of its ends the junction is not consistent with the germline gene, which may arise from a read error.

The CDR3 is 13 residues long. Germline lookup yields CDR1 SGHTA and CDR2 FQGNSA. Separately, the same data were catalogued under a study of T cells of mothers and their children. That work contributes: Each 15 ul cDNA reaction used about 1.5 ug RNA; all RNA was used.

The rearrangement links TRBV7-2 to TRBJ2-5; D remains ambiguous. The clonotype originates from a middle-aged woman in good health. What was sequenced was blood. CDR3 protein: CASSLRKEEIQYF. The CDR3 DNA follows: TGTGCCAGCAGCTTAAGGAAGGAAGAGATCCAGTACTTC.